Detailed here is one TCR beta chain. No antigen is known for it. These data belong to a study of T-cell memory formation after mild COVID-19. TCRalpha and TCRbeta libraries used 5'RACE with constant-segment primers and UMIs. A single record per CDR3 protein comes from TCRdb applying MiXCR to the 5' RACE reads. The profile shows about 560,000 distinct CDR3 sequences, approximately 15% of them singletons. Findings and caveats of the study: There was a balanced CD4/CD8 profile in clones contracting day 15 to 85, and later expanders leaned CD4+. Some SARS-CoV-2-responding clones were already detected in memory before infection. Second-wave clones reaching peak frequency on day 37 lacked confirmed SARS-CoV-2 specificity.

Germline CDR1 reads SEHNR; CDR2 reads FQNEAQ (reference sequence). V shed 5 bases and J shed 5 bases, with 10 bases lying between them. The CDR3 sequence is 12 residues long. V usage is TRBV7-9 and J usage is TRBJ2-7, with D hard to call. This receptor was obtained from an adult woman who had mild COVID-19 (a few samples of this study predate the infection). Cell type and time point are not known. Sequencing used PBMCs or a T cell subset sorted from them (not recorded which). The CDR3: CASSHSRHEQYF. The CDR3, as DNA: TGTGCCAGCAGCCATTCTCGGCACGAGCAGTACTTC.